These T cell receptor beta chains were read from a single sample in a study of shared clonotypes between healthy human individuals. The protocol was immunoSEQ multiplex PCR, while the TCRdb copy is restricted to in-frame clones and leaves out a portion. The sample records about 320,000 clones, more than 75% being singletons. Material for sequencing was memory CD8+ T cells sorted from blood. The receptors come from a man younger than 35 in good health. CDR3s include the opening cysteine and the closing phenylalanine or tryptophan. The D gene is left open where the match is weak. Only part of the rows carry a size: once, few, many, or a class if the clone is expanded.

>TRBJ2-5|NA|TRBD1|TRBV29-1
TGCAGCGTCAACGACAGGGCCCAAGAGACCCAGTACTTC
CSVNDRAQETQYF
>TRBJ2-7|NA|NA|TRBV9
TGTGCCAGCAGCGTAGACCCAGACCGGGACTACGAGCAGTACTTC
CASSVDPDRDYEQYF
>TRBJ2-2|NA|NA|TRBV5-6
TGTGCCAGCAGCTTGGCCGGGGGAGTGGGCACCGGGGAGCTGTTTTTT
CASSLAGGVGTGELFF
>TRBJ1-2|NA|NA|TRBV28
TGTGCCAGCAGAATCGAAGCTAACTATGGCTACACCTTC
CASRIEANYGYTF
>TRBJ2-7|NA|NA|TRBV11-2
TGTGCCAGCAGCTTAGACCGGTACGAGCAGTACTTC
CASSLDRYEQYF
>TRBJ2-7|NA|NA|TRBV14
TGTGCCAGCGGGGGATACGAGCAGTACTTC
CASGGYEQYF
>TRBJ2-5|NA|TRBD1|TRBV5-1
TGCGCCAGCAGCTCGGGACAGTCAGAGACCCAGTACTTC
CASSSGQSETQYF
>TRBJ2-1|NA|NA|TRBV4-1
TGCGCCAGCAGCCATAGGCACCGGGACGGATACAATGAGCAGTTCTTC
CASSHRHRDGYNEQFF
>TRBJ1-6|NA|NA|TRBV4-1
TGCGCCAGCAGCCAAGAGGGGGGTAATCGCAATTCACCCCTCCACTTT
CASSQEGGNRNSPLHF
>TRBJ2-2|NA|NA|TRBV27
TGTGCCAGCTCCAATGCGGGGATAAACACCGGGGAGCTGTTTTTT
CASSNAGINTGELFF
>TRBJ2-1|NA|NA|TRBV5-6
TGTGCCAGCAGCGCCCCCAGTGGTGAGCAGTTCTTC
CASSAPSGEQFF
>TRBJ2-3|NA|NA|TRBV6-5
TGTGCCAGCAGTTACACCCTAGAAAGCACAGATACGCAGTATTTT
CASSYTLESTDTQYF
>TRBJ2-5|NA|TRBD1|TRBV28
TGTGCCAGCAGCCGGGACAGAGAGACCCAGTACTTC
CASSRDRETQYF
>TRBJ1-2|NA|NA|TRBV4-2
TGTGCCAGCAGCCCCCAACCGGTGGGCCTAGACGGCTACACCTTC
CASSPQPVGLDGYTF
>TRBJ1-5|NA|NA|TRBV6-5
TGTGCCAGCAGTTACGGTAGCAATCAGCCCCAGCATTTT
CASSYGSNQPQHF
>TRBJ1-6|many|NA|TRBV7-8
TGTGCCAGCAGCCGCCGGGTCATCGGGGATTCACCCCTCCACTTT
CASSRRVIGDSPLHF
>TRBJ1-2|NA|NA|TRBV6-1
TGTGCCAGCAGTGAATACGTAGGACAGTATGGCTACACCTTC
CASSEYVGQYGYTF
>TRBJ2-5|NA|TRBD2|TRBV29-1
TGCAGCATTGAAGACTTCCTGGCGGGAGGCCTTTACCTGCAAGAGACCCAGTACTTC
CSIEDFLAGGLYLQETQYF
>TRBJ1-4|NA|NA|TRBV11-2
TGTGCCAGCGCCCGAACTAATGAAAAACTGTTTTTT
CASARTNEKLFF
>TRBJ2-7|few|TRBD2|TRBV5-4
TGTGCCAGCAGCGTGGGGACTAGCGGAGGGGTCTACGAGCAGTACTTC
CASSVGTSGGVYEQYF
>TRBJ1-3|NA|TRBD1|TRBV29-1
TGCAGCGTCGGACAGGGCCCCAACGGAAACACCATATATTTT
CSVGQGPNGNTIYF
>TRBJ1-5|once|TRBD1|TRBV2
TGTGCCAGCAGTGATCCGGGACAGGCTATTTATCAGCCCCAGCATTTT
CASSDPGQAIYQPQHF
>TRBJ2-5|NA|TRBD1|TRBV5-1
TGCGCCAGCAGCTTGGGGACAGGACAAGGGGAGACCCAGTACTTC
CASSLGTGQGETQYF
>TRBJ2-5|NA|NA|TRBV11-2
TGTGCCAGCAGCTTAACCGGCCGCGGGGCGTACCAAGAGACCCAGTACTTC
CASSLTGRGAYQETQYF
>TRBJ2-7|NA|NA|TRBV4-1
TGCGCCAGCAGCCAAATAACAGGAGCCTACGAGCAGTACTTC
CASSQITGAYEQYF
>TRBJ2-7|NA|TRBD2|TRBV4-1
TGCGCCAGCAGCCTCGCGGCGGGAGGCTACGAGCAGTACTTC
CASSLAAGGYEQYF
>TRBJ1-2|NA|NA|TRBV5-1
TGCGCCAGCAGCGTTTGGAGGGCACCCGGCTATGGCTACACCTTC
CASSVWRAPGYGYTF
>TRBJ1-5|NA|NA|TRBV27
TGTGCCAGCGGTTTGGGTCAGCCCCAGCATTTT
CASGLGQPQHF
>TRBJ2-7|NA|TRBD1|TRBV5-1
TGCGCCAGCAGCTTGAGGAGGACAGGAAGCGAGCAGTACTTC
CASSLRRTGSEQYF
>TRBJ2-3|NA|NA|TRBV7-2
TGTGCCAGCAGCTTAGTAGGTCACACCACAGATACGCAGTATTTT
CASSLVGHTTDTQYF
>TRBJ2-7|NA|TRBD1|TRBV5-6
TGTGCCAGCAGCTTGGCCCGACAGGGAGTTTCCTACGAGCAGTACTTC
CASSLARQGVSYEQYF
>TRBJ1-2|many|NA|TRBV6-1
TGTGCCAGCAGTGAATGGGGGGACTATGGCTACACCTTC
CASSEWGDYGYTF
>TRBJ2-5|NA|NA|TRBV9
TGTGCCAGCAGCGTAGATGGTACAGTTCAAGAGACCCAGTACTTC
CASSVDGTVQETQYF
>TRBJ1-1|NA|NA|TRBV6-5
TGTGCCAGCAGCGTCACGATGTCCACTGAAGCTTTCTTT
CASSVTMSTEAFF
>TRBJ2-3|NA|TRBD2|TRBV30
TGTGCCTCGGGGACTAGCGGGAGTGGGGACACAGATACGCAGTATTTT
CASGTSGSGDTDTQYF
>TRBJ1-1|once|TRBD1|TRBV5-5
TGTGCCAGCAGCACGGACAGGCCCGATCTGCTTTTTGGCACTGAAGCTTTCTTT
CASSTDRPDLLFGTEAFF
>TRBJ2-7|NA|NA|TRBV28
TGTGCCAGGCCCTTTGAACAGGGCCGCCGGGTACGAGCGGGGTACTTC
CARPFEQGRRVRAGYF
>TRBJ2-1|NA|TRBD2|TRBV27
TGTGCCAGCGGGTGGGGGACGGGGGGGCTGTCCTACAATGAGCAGTTCTTC
CASGWGTGGLSYNEQFF
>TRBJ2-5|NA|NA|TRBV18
TGTGCCAGCTCACCCTCTCCCAGGGCTCAAGAGACCCAGTACTTC
CASSPSPRAQETQYF
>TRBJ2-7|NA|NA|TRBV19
TGTGCCAGTAGTGGGGGACTTCTCAAGTACTTC
CASSGGLLKYF
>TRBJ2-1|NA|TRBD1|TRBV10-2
TGCGCCAGCAGTAGGGACAGGGGGTCCTACAATGAGCAGTTCTTC
CASSRDRGSYNEQFF